The 14 T cell receptor beta chains below all came from one sample that was sequenced in a study of a mutant IDH1 vaccine in newly diagnosed glioma. These receptors have no known antigen. Some clones are missing from TCRdb's copy, which holds only in-frame ones; the method was immunoSEQ multiplex PCR. The sample gives tens of thousands of clones, 65% to 80% of which show up once; 8% to 8.5% is in the top ten. As for time point: week 11, during vaccination. Vaccinated patients received 300 ug of mutant IDH1 20-mer peptide per dose, with topical imiquimod. The sample here was PBMCs, taken from a glioma patient whose treatment included an IDH1 peptide vaccine. The source is a man in his forties or fifties with glioma.

This clone was seen once. The rearrangement links TRBV30 to TRBJ2-7; the match to TRBD1 covers 7 bases. The CDR3 sequence is 16 residues long. CDR1 and CDR2 from the germline V gene are GTSNPN and SVGIG (reference sequence). V lost 0 bases and J lost 5; bases outside the gene matches: 13. DNA of the CDR3: TGTGCCTGGAGTGTATATAACCCGACAGGGTGGCACGAGCAGTACGTC. This translates into CAWSVYNPTGWHEQYV.

This rearrangement joins TRBV13 to TRBJ2-5; tentative D call: TRBD2 (5 bases). Germline assignment: CDR1 PRHDT and CDR2 FYEKMQ (reference sequence). Trimming cost V 5 bases and J 4 bases, with 20 bases left between them. The CDR3 is made up of 16 amino acids. The CDR3 reads CASSPPGSLVGETQYF. CDR3 in DNA: TGTGCCAGCAGCCCCCCGGGGTCTTTAGTAGGAGAGACCCAGTACTTC.

V usage is TRBV6-1 and J usage is TRBJ2-7, with 7 bases that match TRBD1. Germline assignment: CDR1 MNHNS and CDR2 SASEGT. J was trimmed by 5 bases and V by 6 bases; bases with no gene match: 4. This CDR3 contains 12 residues. This chain's CDR3 is CASRRTGDEQYF. CDR3 DNA sequence: TGTGCCAGCAGGCGTACAGGGGACGAGCAGTACTTC.

This sequence joins TRBV9 and TRBJ1-6; possible D gene TRBD1, 5 bases. Per germline, CDR1 SGDLS and CDR2 YYNGEE. V was pared by 5 bases and J by 9 bases, with 12 bases between. The CDR3 is 13 amino acids. CDR3 sequence: CASRPTEASPLHF. The DNA for the CDR3 is TGTGCCAGCAGACCGACAGAAGCTTCACCCCTCCACTTT.

This chain connects TRBV5-8 to TRBJ2-4; 8 nucleotides line up with TRBD1. J gave up 0 bases and V 7 bases, and 15 bases lay outside the gene matches. Germline V gene lookup returns CDR1 SGHTS and CDR2 YDEGEE. This CDR3 is 18 amino acids long. CDR3 residues: CASGTGTGPLLAKNIQYF. For the CDR3, the DNA is TGTGCCAGCGGAACCGGGACAGGACCTCTCCTAGCCAAAAACATTCAGTACTTC.

This clone was detected only a few times. The chain uses TRBV19 and TRBJ2-2; D not resolved. From germline, CDR1 is LNHDA and CDR2 SQIVND (reference sequence). Trimming left V 7 bases short and J 5 bases short, with 8 bases between. The CDR3 loop spans 12 amino acids. The CDR3 DNA follows: TGTGCCAGTATAGGGCTTACCGGGGAGCTGTTTTTT. This gives the protein CASIGLTGELFF.

The chain is built from TRBV6-5 and TRBJ1-5; perhaps TRBD1 as D (6 bases). CDR1 and CDR2 (germline): MNHEY, SVGAGI. The CDR3 has 16 residues. V lost 4 bases to trimming and J lost 10 bases, with 23 bases between them. CDR3 in amino acids: CASSSIPRPGDLPQHF. CDR3 nucleotide sequence: TGTGCCAGCAGTTCTATACCTCGGCCAGGGGATTTACCCCAGCATTTT.

J is TRBJ1-5 and V is TRBV6-6; D is uncertain. The length of the CDR3 is 13 residues. Germline lookup yields CDR1 MNHNY and CDR2 SVGAGI (reference sequence). V was trimmed by 9 bases and J by 10 bases, leaving 19 bases between them. This CDR3 reads CASYDGLIGPQHF. CDR3 nucleotide sequence: TGTGCCAGTTACGACGGGCTAATAGGACCCCAGCATTTT.

This chain links TRBV6-6 with TRBJ2-1, with 12 bases identical to TRBD2. Looked up from germline, CDR1 is MNHNY and CDR2 is SVGAGI (reference sequence). The CDR3 totals 15 residues. V shed 6 bases, J shed 8 bases, and the junction held 8 bases outside the gene matches. The CDR3 here is CASSETSGGGYEQFF. In nucleotides, the CDR3 is TGTGCCAGCAGCGAGACTAGCGGGGGCGGGTATGAGCAGTTCTTC.

The rearrangement joins TRBV5-6 to TRBJ1-5; D is possibly TRBD1 (5 bases). V was clipped by 2 bases and J by 4 bases, with 10 bases between them. CDR1 is SGHDT and CDR2 is YYEEEE in the germline V gene. The CDR3 spans 14 residues. CDR3 nucleotide sequence: TGTGCCAGCAGCTTACGGGGGATTAATCAGCCCCAGCATTTT. Encoded protein: CASSLRGINQPQHF.

V usage is TRBV7-9 and J usage is TRBJ2-3; 7 bases fit TRBD2. The CDR3 runs to 16 residues. Germline values: CDR1 SEHNR, CDR2 FQNEAQ (reference sequence). V shed 4 bases, J shed 4 bases, and the junction held 11 bases outside the gene matches. The CDR3 region is CASSSGWGGNADTQYF. CDR3 bases: TGTGCCAGCAGCTCCGGCTGGGGGGGTAACGCAGATACGCAGTATTTT. The full variable domain, its missing parts supplied by reference TRBV7-9 and TRBJ2-3, is DTGVSQNPRHKITKRGQNVTFRCDPISEHNRLYWYRQTLGQGPEFLTYFQNEAQLEKSRLLSDRFSAERPKGSFSTLEIQRTEQGDSAMYLCASSSGWGGNADTQYFGPGTRLTVL.

To note about this clone: Other nucleotide sequences from this sample produce the same CDR3. The chain recombines TRBV18 with TRBJ1-5; D not resolved. The CDR3 covers 13 residues. CDR1 and CDR2 from the germline V gene are KGHSH and LQKENI. Trimming left V 3 bases short and J 2 bases short, with 5 bases between. The CDR3 reads CASSPGGNQPQHF. Written as DNA, the CDR3 is TGTGCCAGCTCACCTGGCGGCAATCAGCCCCAGCATTTT.

The DNA for the CDR3 is TGTGCCAGCAGCCCCTCTAGTGTTGGAGGCGGGGAGCTGTTTTTT. Amino acids: CASSPSSVGGGELFF. The chain combines TRBV11-2 with TRBJ2-2; weak D call: TRBD2 (5 bases). The germline CDR1 and CDR2 sequences are SGHAT and FQNNGV. The CDR3 sequence is 15 residues long. V shed 5 bases and J shed 7 bases, with 17 bases lying between them.

J is TRBJ1-3 and V is TRBV25-1; the D gene is possibly TRBD1 (5 bases). The CDR3 loop spans 16 amino acids. CDR1 and CDR2 (germline): MGHDK, SYGVNS. The ends were cut back, 1 base at V and 0 bases at J, with 10 bases in the middle. The CDR3 here is CASSELEDNSGNTIYF. CDR3 DNA sequence: TGTGCCAGCAGTGAATTAGAGGACAACTCTGGAAACACCATATATTTT.